This entry lists 14 T cell receptor beta chains sequenced from one sample in a study of T-cell memory formation after mild COVID-19. TCRdb independently ran MiXCR on the 5' RACE reads; one entry per CDR3 protein. Found here are about 270,000 distinct CDR3 sequences, roughly 15% of them singletons; the top ten hold 2.1%. Sequencing input: PBMCs or a T cell subset sorted from them (not recorded which). The receptor source for this set is an adult woman who had mild COVID-19 (a few samples of this study predate the infection). Cell type and time point are not known.

The chain employs TRBV7-3 and TRBJ1-2; 10 nucleotides align to TRBD1. The J segment lost 4 bases and the V segment lost 5 bases, leaving 7 bases of the junction unmatched. This CDR3 comprises 15 residues. CDR1 is SGHTA, CDR2 FQGTGA, per germline. The CDR3 region has the DNA TGTGCCAGCAGCCCCGGGACAGGGGCGGGCTATGGCTACACCTTC. This encodes CASSPGTGAGYGYTF.

This clonotype has just a few counts. The rearrangement links TRBV5-1 to TRBJ2-3; D gene uncertain. Germline V gives CDR1 SGHRS, CDR2 YFSETQ. This CDR3 has 15 residues. V was clipped by 4 bases and J by 0 bases, with 12 bases between them. The CDR3, as DNA: TGCGCCAGCAGCCGGAACAGTGTCAGCACAGATACGCAGTATTTT. Translating it yields CASSRNSVSTDTQYF.

This clonotype was observed many times. The J gene is TRBJ1-4, the V gene TRBV12-3 or TRBV12-4; no clear D. V was clipped by 6 bases and J by 4 bases, with 3 bases between them. The CDR3 contains 11 residues. CDR3 in amino acids: CASRGNEKLFF. The CDR3 DNA reads TGTGCCAGCAGGGGTAATGAAAAACTGTTTTTT.

This clonotype was seen a handful of times. This chain links TRBV12-3 or TRBV12-4 with TRBJ2-5, with 8 bases fitting TRBD1. Trimming removed 5 bases from V and 5 bases from J; junction bases left unmatched: 7. This CDR3 has 14 residues. The CDR3 sequence is CASSPRTGYETQYF. The CDR3 DNA sequence: TGTGCCAGCAGTCCCCGGACAGGGTACGAGACCCAGTACTTC.

V and J are TRBV5-1 and TRBJ1-2; D possibly corresponds to TRBD1 (5 bases). The CDR3 covers 14 residues. V was shortened by 2 bases and J by 2 bases, with 10 bases between the two germline ends. In germline, CDR1 is SGHRS, CDR2 YFSETQ. DNA for the CDR3: TGCGCCAGCAGCTTAAAGACAGTAAACTATGGCTACACCTTC. Translated, it gives CASSLKTVNYGYTF.

This clonotype showed up just a few times. The rearrangement uses TRBV6-2 or TRBV6-3 and TRBJ1-5; no reliable D call. V lost 7 bases to trimming and J lost 1 base, with 5 bases between them. Germline CDR1 is MNHEY and CDR2 is SVGEGT. CDR3 size: 12 residues. DNA of the CDR3: TGTGCCAGCAAAGAGAGCAATCAGCCCCAGCATTTT. Protein: CASKESNQPQHF.

This clonotype turned up a few times. This chain links TRBV6-1 with TRBJ1-5; the match to TRBD1 covers 8 bases. V lost 6 bases and J lost 4; bases outside the gene matches: 5. Germline values: CDR1 MNHNS, CDR2 SASEGT. This CDR3 is 14 amino acids long. The CDR3 loop reads CASRQGGKNQPQHF. CDR3 DNA: TGTGCCAGCAGACAGGGGGGGAAAAATCAGCCCCAGCATTTT.

V gene TRBV19 combines with J gene TRBJ2-1; 16 bases align to TRBD2. CDR1 and CDR2 from the germline V gene are LNHDA and SQIVND (reference sequence). CDR3 length: 16 amino acids. The V and J ends lost 4 bases and 9 bases, in that order; junction bases with no gene match: 6. The CDR3 nucleotides are TGTGCCAGTAGTAGCCCGGGACTAGCGGGAGGGCCTGAGCAGTTCTTC. Protein sequence: CASSSPGLAGGPEQFF.

This clonotype was counted only a few times. V gene TRBV7-2 combines with J gene TRBJ2-1, with TRBD2 matching over 8 bases. From germline, CDR1 is SGHTA and CDR2 FQGNSA. The CDR3 totals 15 residues. After removal of 4 bases from V and 5 bases from J, the junction contained 7 bases not matched to a gene. CDR3 DNA sequence: TGTGCCAGCAGCTCGAGCGGGAGTCGCAACAATGAGCAGTTCTTC. The encoded protein is CASSSSGSRNNEQFF.

This chain connects TRBV7-6 to TRBJ2-7; 8 bases are shared with TRBD1. V lost 0 bases to trimming and J lost 7 bases; unmatched junction nucleotides: 8. Germline values: CDR1 SGHVS, CDR2 FNYEAQ. CDR3 length equals 15 residues. The CDR3: CASSLADRVGLEQYF. Written as DNA, the CDR3 is TGTGCCAGCAGCTTAGCGGACAGGGTAGGACTTGAGCAGTACTTC.

The chain carries TRBV18 and TRBJ2-3, with TRBD1 identical over 7 bases. Per the germline V gene, CDR1 is KGHSH and CDR2 is LQKENI. Trimming at V came to 2 bases and at J to 1 base, leaving 3 bases not matched to a gene. This CDR3 is built from 15 residues. The CDR3: CASSPGTARTDTQYF. CDR3 DNA: TGTGCCAGCTCACCAGGGACAGCCCGCACAGATACGCAGTATTTT.

This clonotype showed up just a few times. The chain uses TRBV12-3 or TRBV12-4 and TRBJ1-1; 8 nucleotides line up with TRBD1. The CDR3 totals 15 residues. V lost 5 bases, J lost 5 bases, and 10 bases stayed unmatched. CDR3 DNA: TGTGCCAGCAGTCCGACCAGGGGGCGAGGGACTGAAGCTTTCTTT. Its protein product is CASSPTRGRGTEAFF.

This chain connects TRBV5-1 to TRBJ2-5; maybe TRBD2 (6 bases). Trimming cost V 4 bases and J 5 bases, with 15 bases left between them. Germline values: CDR1 SGHRS, CDR2 YFSETQ. This CDR3 is 14 amino acids long. The CDR3 protein is CASSPGRNLETQYF. The CDR3 nucleotides read TGCGCCAGCAGCCCCGGGAGAAATCTTGAGACCCAGTACTTC.

This clonotype has more than one count but fewer than ten. J is TRBJ1-6 and V is TRBV5-1; the D gene is possibly TRBD1 (5 bases). This CDR3 has 14 amino acids. Germline V gene lookup returns CDR1 SGHRS and CDR2 YFSETQ. Deletions cut 0 bases from V and 9 bases from J, with 10 bases between. CDR3: CASSLVGDTSPLHF. CDR3 in DNA: TGCGCCAGCAGCTTGGTAGGGGATACTTCACCCCTCCACTTT.